A selection of T cell receptor beta chains follows, all from one sample in a study of Ad26.COV2.S vaccination and SARS-CoV-2 variants. Here immunoSEQ multiplex PCR was the method, and the copy in TCRdb shows in-frame clones only, minus some. This table holds roughly 700,000 clones, 80% to 90% found once. The source material was peripheral blood, sampled in a trial of Ad26.COV2.S vaccine versus placebo. Receptors originate from a person between 18 and 59 years old who received the Ad26.COV2.S COVID-19 vaccine or a placebo. Each CDR3 is given with its conserved first and last residue. D genes are given only for firm matches. Where a row states a size, it is once, few, many or the class of an expanded clone; other rows omit it.

TRBV6-2/TRBV6-3	-	-	TRBJ1-1	TGTGCCAGCAGTTACCGAAACCGGGGGAACACTGAAGCTTTCTTT	CASSYRNRGNTEAFF
TRBV21-1	-	-	TRBJ2-3	TGTGCCAGCACCCGAACCCCCACAGATACGCAGTATTTT	CASTRTPTDTQYF
TRBV3-1/TRBV3-2	-	TRBD1	TRBJ1-1	TGTGCCAGCAGCCAAGATCTGACAGGGCATATTGGGGACACTGAAGCTTTCTTT	CASSQDLTGHIGDTEAFF
TRBV10-2	-	-	TRBJ2-1	TGCGCCAGCAGTGAGTTTCGGACAGTCGTCGGGAATGAGCAGTTCTTC	CASSEFRTVVGNEQFF
TRBV18	-	-	TRBJ2-3	TGTGCCAGCTCGGAGGGGCTCCCCGGGAACACAGATACGCAGTATTTT	CASSEGLPGNTDTQYF
TRBV3-1/TRBV3-2	-	-	TRBJ2-3	TGTGCCAGCAGCCAAGAGGTCGGGCCTAGCACGGGGGATACGCAGTATTTT	CASSQEVGPSTGDTQYF
TRBV20-1	-	-	TRBJ1-6	TGCAGTGCTAGTGGGAGGGATAATTCACCCCTCCACTTT	CSASGRDNSPLHF
TRBV3-1/TRBV3-2	-	-	TRBJ2-2	TGTGCCAGCAGCCAAGGGCTAATCAACACCGGGGAGCTGTTTTTT	CASSQGLINTGELFF
TRBV5-1	few	TRBD2	TRBJ2-5	TGCGCCAGCAGCTCCCTAGCGGGGGACTGGGAGACCCAGTACTTC	CASSSLAGDWETQYF
TRBV9	-	-	TRBJ1-2	TGTGCCAGCAGCGTCGGACAGCGAGGGGGAATCTATGGCTACACCTTC	CASSVGQRGGIYGYTF
TRBV3-1/TRBV3-2	-	-	TRBJ1-4	TGTGCCAGCAGCCAAGATAATGAAAAACTGTTTTTT	CASSQDNEKLFF
TRBV4-2	once	-	TRBJ2-2	TGTGCCAGCAGCCAAGATCATGGCAGGGTGCGAACCGGGGAGCTGTTTTTT	CASSQDHGRVRTGELFF
TRBV6-5	-	-	TRBJ1-1	TGTGCCAGCAGCCGAGGAGGGGGAGCTTTCTTT	CASSRGGGAFF
TRBV9	-	-	TRBJ2-5	TGTGCCAGCAGCGTAGACAGGGGGGGGTCGGAGACCCAGTACTTC	CASSVDRGGSETQYF
TRBV6-6	-	TRBD1	TRBJ1-2	TGTGCCAGCAGTTACTCAGGGACAGGGGGCAGATATGGCTACACCTTC	CASSYSGTGGRYGYTF
TRBV5-6	once	-	TRBJ1-2	TGTGCCAGCAGCTTGGACAAGCTCTATGGCTACACCTTC	CASSLDKLYGYTF
TRBV5-1	-	TRBD1	TRBJ1-2	TGCGCCAGCAGCCAAAAACGACAGGGAGGCCCCTATGGCTACACCTTC	CASSQKRQGGPYGYTF
TRBV5-1	-	TRBD2	TRBJ2-1	TGCGCCAGCAACAAAGGGACTAGCGGCTTCAATGAGCAGTTCTTC	CASNKGTSGFNEQFF
TRBV18	few	TRBD1	TRBJ1-1	TGTGCCAGCTCAGAGGACAGGGGAACTGAAGCTTTCTTT	CASSEDRGTEAFF
TRBV27	-	TRBD2	TRBJ2-3	TGTGCCAGCAGTAACCGACTAGCGGGAGTGGTTTTGGATACAGATACGCAGTATTTT	CASSNRLAGVVLDTDTQYF
TRBV18	-	-	TRBJ1-4	TGTGCCAGCTCACCTGGTTCGGGATCGACTAATGAAAAACTGTTTTTT	CASSPGSGSTNEKLFF
TRBV19	-	-	TRBJ1-5	TGTGCCAGTAGTGTGAACAGCTATAGCAATCAGCCCCAGCATTTT	CASSVNSYSNQPQHF
TRBV30	once	TRBD2	TRBJ2-7	TGTGCCTGGTCGCCCCCTGCTAGCGGGGTGTACGAGCAGTACTTC	CAWSPPASGVYEQYF